This TCR beta chain was identified in a study of cytomegalovirus exposure and HLA in healthy donors. General study findings and limits: One variant, a missense change in DCLRE1C, was linked in a later analysis to TCR beta V- and J-gene trimming. Data from an earlier analysis indicated that most TCR beta V segments were productive either about 90% or about 30% of the time.

Comment on this clone: The antigen is unknown.

Healthy bone marrow donors formed the donor group. At collection, donors were nominally healthy, but unrecorded immune exposures were probable. It was with 60 Vbeta and 13 Jbeta primers that the PCR ran. Repertoires were generated with immunoSEQ multiplex PCR, while TCRdb's copy carries only in-frame clones and drops some. The data show some 40,000 clones, and the top ten clones hold under 5%. The sequence was obtained from a male donor in good health and CMV-seronegative. Source material: PBMCs.

CDR3 amino acids: CASSLVAGANVLTF. In nucleotides, the CDR3 is TGTGCCAGCAGCTTGGTAGCCGGGGCCAACGTCCTGACTTTC. The V call is TRBV7-6, the J call TRBJ2-6, with D unresolved. Germline CDR1 and CDR2: SGHVS and FNYEAQ. This CDR3 spans 14 amino acids. V was clipped by 3 bases and J by 4 bases, with 7 bases between them.